This section outlines one T cell receptor beta chain sequence together with its context. These data come from a study of shared clonotypes between healthy human individuals. Study in general: Each donor's CD8 memory used one plate, CD8 naive two, each CD4 subset three.

In the original workflow: ImmunoSEQ junction-only sequences lacked quality scores, so their filtering differed. TCRdb keeps only in-frame clones here, not all; method: immunoSEQ multiplex PCR. The V and J calls and clone size are taken from that table; D and trimming were inferred from the DNA. The sample has millions of clones; more than 90% are singletons. V was pared by 0 bases and J by 5 bases, with 13 bases between. This CDR3 spans 15 amino acids. Germline CDR1 and CDR2: LNHDA and SQIVND (reference sequence). The rearrangement uses TRBV19 and TRBJ2-5; D possibly corresponds to TRBD2 (5 bases). The sequence came from a man between 18 and 29 years old in good health. Sequencing was carried out using naive CD4+ T cells sorted from blood. Subset in this sample: CD45RA+ positively selected. CDR3 amino acids: CASSIDRGSGETQYF. The CDR3 DNA follows: TGTGCCAGTAGTATAGATCGGGGATCCGGGGAGACCCAGTACTTC.